The T cell receptor (beta chain) described here comes from a study of neoadjuvant anti-PD-1 for oral cavity cancer. Across the study: Patients without progression got a fourth dose around day 43. Study-wide results and caveats: Post-nivolumab, blood T cell clonality was significantly elevated in non-responders.

Regarding this clone: Its antigen is as yet unknown.

Analysis of PBMCs was direct, with no culture step. This CDR3 contains 15 residues. With 5 bases removed from V and 4 bases from J, the gap between germline ends came to 17 bases. CDR1 and CDR2 (germline): SNHLY, FYNNEI. Six replicates per PBMC sample, mostly from roughly 500 ng of genomic DNA. Generated by immunoSEQ multiplex PCR, the TCRdb table keeps only in-frame clones and is missing some. Here the sample spans approximately 67,000 clones, around 83% being singletons. The V gene is TRBV2, the J gene TRBJ1-1, with a possible D match to TRBD1 (5 bases). Sequencing was performed on PBMCs, taken before nivolumab (anti-PD-1) treatment. This receptor was taken from a person aged 40-85 years with oral cavity squamous cell carcinoma. CDR3 protein: CASSSYRLGSTEAFF. The DNA of the CDR3 is TGTGCCAGCAGTTCCTACAGGTTGGGGAGCACTGAAGCTTTCTTT.